This is a list of T cell receptor beta chains from one sample in a study of CD8 T cells in Susac syndrome. TCRdb reprocessed the immunoSEQ multiplex PCR reads via MiXCR and lists one record per CDR3 protein. Among about 200,000 distinct CDR3 sequences listed, roughly nine tenths were seen once. What was sequenced was CD8+ T cells from PBMCs. Every receptor here comes from a human donor with multiple sclerosis. CDR3s include the opening cysteine and the closing phenylalanine or tryptophan. The order of the fields is D gene, J gene, V gene, clone size, CDR3 protein, CDR3 DNA. A D gene is named only where the DNA matches it firmly. Not all rows give a size; the values are once, few, many and, for expanded clones, a class.

d_gene: TRBD1; j_gene: TRBJ2-2; v_gene: TRBV24-1; abundance: NA; CDR3aa: CATSDLRQGQGYTGDLFF; CDR3nt: TGTGCCACCAGTGATTTGCGCCAGGGACAGGGTTATACCGGGGACCTGTTTTTT
d_gene: TRBD1; j_gene: TRBJ2-3; v_gene: TRBV5-1; abundance: NA; CDR3aa: CASSYRDRGRVDTQYF; CDR3nt: TGCGCCAGCAGCTACCGGGACAGGGGGCGAGTAGATACGCAGTATTTT
d_gene: NA; j_gene: TRBJ2-7; v_gene: TRBV5-6; abundance: NA; CDR3aa: CASSPMSARVEQYF; CDR3nt: TGTGCCAGCAGCCCGATGTCAGCCAGGGTCGAGCAGTACTTC
d_gene: NA; j_gene: TRBJ2-4; v_gene: TRBV6-5; abundance: once; CDR3aa: CASSYEWTGRLAKNIQYF; CDR3nt: TGTGCCAGCAGTTACGAATGGACGGGACGGCTAGCCAAAAACATTCAGTACTTC
d_gene: NA; j_gene: TRBJ1-5; v_gene: TRBV6-2/TRBV6-3; abundance: NA; CDR3aa: CASSYEGRSNQPQHF; CDR3nt: TGTGCCAGCAGTTATGAGGGACGGAGCAATCAGCCCCAGCATTTT
d_gene: NA; j_gene: TRBJ1-5; v_gene: TRBV7-9; abundance: NA; CDR3aa: CASSLREQPQHF; CDR3nt: TGTGCCAGCAGCCTACGGGAACAGCCCCAGCATTTT
d_gene: NA; j_gene: TRBJ1-5; v_gene: TRBV27; abundance: NA; CDR3aa: CASSFAGLDQPQHF; CDR3nt: TGTGCCAGCAGTTTCGCAGGTTTGGATCAGCCCCAGCATTTT
d_gene: NA; j_gene: TRBJ1-1; v_gene: TRBV7-2; abundance: NA; CDR3aa: CASTRDRTLNTEAFF; CDR3nt: TGTGCCAGCACCAGAGATCGGACGCTGAACACTGAAGCTTTCTTT
d_gene: NA; j_gene: TRBJ1-1; v_gene: TRBV7-6; abundance: NA; CDR3aa: CASSSNKEVFF; CDR3nt: TGTGCCAGCAGCTCCAACAAGGAAGTTTTCTTT
d_gene: NA; j_gene: TRBJ1-5; v_gene: TRBV27; abundance: NA; CDR3aa: CASSKQGANQPQHF; CDR3nt: TGTGCCAGCAGTAAACAGGGAGCCAATCAGCCCCAGCATTTT
d_gene: NA; j_gene: TRBJ2-7; v_gene: TRBV4-2; abundance: NA; CDR3aa: CASSQGQITYEQYF; CDR3nt: TGTGCCAGCAGCCAAGGCCAGATTACCTACGAGCAGTACTTC
d_gene: NA; j_gene: TRBJ1-2; v_gene: TRBV5-6; abundance: NA; CDR3aa: CASRRWYLREGAYGYTF; CDR3nt: TGTGCCAGCAGGCGGTGGTACCTTCGCGAAGGGGCCTATGGCTACACCTTC
d_gene: NA; j_gene: TRBJ2-7; v_gene: TRBV29-1; abundance: NA; CDR3aa: CSVERGREQYF; CDR3nt: TGCAGCGTTGAACGAGGGCGCGAGCAGTACTTC
d_gene: TRBD2; j_gene: TRBJ2-7; v_gene: TRBV7-6; abundance: NA; CDR3aa: CASSLAVAGGHNEQYF; CDR3nt: TGTGCCAGCAGCTTAGCGGTAGCGGGGGGGCACAACGAGCAGTACTTC
d_gene: NA; j_gene: TRBJ1-3; v_gene: TRBV7-2; abundance: NA; CDR3aa: CATSGTVGSGNTIYF; CDR3nt: TGTGCCACCTCCGGTACCGTCGGCTCTGGAAACACCATATATTTT
d_gene: NA; j_gene: TRBJ2-1; v_gene: TRBV29-1; abundance: NA; CDR3aa: CSVEALKSSYNEQFF; CDR3nt: TGCAGCGTTGAAGCCCTTAAGAGTTCCTACAATGAGCAGTTCTTC
d_gene: TRBD2; j_gene: TRBJ2-4; v_gene: TRBV12-3/TRBV12-4; abundance: NA; CDR3aa: CASSFYRTSGGESKNIQYF; CDR3nt: TGTGCCAGCAGTTTCTATAGGACTAGCGGGGGGGAATCCAAAAACATTCAGTACTTC
d_gene: NA; j_gene: TRBJ2-7; v_gene: TRBV5-6; abundance: NA; CDR3aa: CASSSGTTKEQYF; CDR3nt: TGTGCCAGCAGCTCGGGGACCACTAAAGAGCAGTACTTC
d_gene: NA; j_gene: TRBJ2-2; v_gene: TRBV29-1; abundance: once; CDR3aa: CSVESAGAGIDTGELFF; CDR3nt: TGCAGCGTTGAAAGCGCAGGGGCGGGGATTGACACCGGGGAGCTGTTTTTT
d_gene: NA; j_gene: TRBJ1-2; v_gene: TRBV9; abundance: once; CDR3aa: CASSAGIQYGYTF; CDR3nt: TGTGCCAGCAGCGCAGGGATTCAGTATGGCTACACCTTC
d_gene: TRBD1; j_gene: TRBJ1-1; v_gene: TRBV7-9; abundance: NA; CDR3aa: CASTNGQGRNTEAFF; CDR3nt: TGTGCCAGCACCAATGGACAGGGGCGGAACACTGAAGCTTTCTTT
d_gene: NA; j_gene: TRBJ2-3; v_gene: TRBV12-3/TRBV12-4; abundance: NA; CDR3aa: CASSVRDSVTSTDTQYF; CDR3nt: TGTGCCAGCAGTGTCCGGGACTCAGTAACTAGCACAGATACGCAGTATTTT
d_gene: NA; j_gene: TRBJ2-3; v_gene: TRBV5-4; abundance: NA; CDR3aa: CASSLGWGSTDTQYF; CDR3nt: TGTGCCAGCAGCTTGGGGTGGGGCAGCACAGATACGCAGTATTTT
d_gene: TRBD2; j_gene: TRBJ2-7; v_gene: TRBV5-1; abundance: NA; CDR3aa: CASSLGLATSYEQYF; CDR3nt: TGCGCCAGCAGCTTGGGACTAGCGACCTCCTACGAGCAGTACTTC
d_gene: TRBD1; j_gene: TRBJ2-7; v_gene: TRBV27; abundance: NA; CDR3aa: CASSGRWTGRGYEQYF; CDR3nt: TGTGCCAGCAGTGGGCGTTGGACAGGGAGAGGCTACGAGCAGTACTTC
d_gene: TRBD2; j_gene: TRBJ2-7; v_gene: TRBV20-1; abundance: NA; CDR3aa: CSAPTRTSGVPYEQYF; CDR3nt: TGCAGTGCCCCGACGAGAACTAGCGGGGTTCCCTACGAGCAGTACTTC
d_gene: NA; j_gene: TRBJ2-1; v_gene: TRBV6-2/TRBV6-3; abundance: once; CDR3aa: CASSYYSSYNEQFF; CDR3nt: TGTGCCAGCAGTTATTACAGCTCCTACAATGAGCAGTTCTTC
d_gene: TRBD2; j_gene: TRBJ2-2; v_gene: TRBV19; abundance: NA; CDR3aa: CASSISGFNGELFF; CDR3nt: TGTGCCAGTAGTATTAGCGGGTTTAACGGGGAGCTGTTTTTT
d_gene: NA; j_gene: TRBJ1-5; v_gene: TRBV4-1; abundance: NA; CDR3aa: CASSRWGGEGQPQHF; CDR3nt: TGCGCCAGCAGCCGCTGGGGGGGCGAAGGGCAGCCCCAGCATTTT
d_gene: NA; j_gene: TRBJ2-4; v_gene: TRBV20-1; abundance: NA; CDR3aa: CSARDLGDWYF; CDR3nt: TGCAGTGCTAGAGATCTCGGAGATTGGTACTTC
d_gene: NA; j_gene: TRBJ2-7; v_gene: TRBV4-3; abundance: NA; CDR3aa: CASSQDRGSYEQYF; CDR3nt: TGCGCCAGCAGCCAAGATCGGGGCTCCTACGAGCAGTACTTC
d_gene: TRBD2; j_gene: TRBJ2-2; v_gene: TRBV12-3/TRBV12-4; abundance: NA; CDR3aa: CASSSGGLAGKGTGELFF; CDR3nt: TGTGCCAGCAGTTCTGGGGGACTAGCGGGAAAGGGCACCGGGGAGCTGTTTTTT
d_gene: NA; j_gene: TRBJ1-3; v_gene: TRBV7-2; abundance: NA; CDR3aa: CASSLITDARFSGNTIYF; CDR3nt: TGTGCCAGCAGCTTAATTACAGACGCTCGATTCTCTGGAAACACCATATATTTT
d_gene: NA; j_gene: TRBJ1-2; v_gene: TRBV29-1; abundance: NA; CDR3aa: CSIRSNYGYTF; CDR3nt: TGCAGCATCAGGTCCAACTATGGCTACACCTTC
d_gene: TRBD2; j_gene: TRBJ2-3; v_gene: TRBV6-6; abundance: once; CDR3aa: CASSYSLAGGGDTQYF; CDR3nt: TGTGCCAGCAGTTACTCCCTAGCGGGGGGAGGGGATACGCAGTATTTT
d_gene: TRBD2; j_gene: TRBJ2-1; v_gene: TRBV20-1; abundance: NA; CDR3aa: CSASGTSGRAYNEQFF; CDR3nt: TGCAGTGCCTCCGGGACTAGCGGGAGGGCGTATAATGAGCAGTTCTTC
d_gene: TRBD2; j_gene: TRBJ2-1; v_gene: TRBV20-1; abundance: NA; CDR3aa: CSASREGRGNEQFF; CDR3nt: TGCAGTGCGTCGCGGGAGGGCCGGGGCAATGAGCAGTTCTTC
d_gene: NA; j_gene: TRBJ2-5; v_gene: TRBV7-8; abundance: NA; CDR3aa: CASSLARGQGKETQYF; CDR3nt: TGTGCCAGCAGCTTAGCGCGGGGGCAGGGAAAAGAGACCCAGTACTTC
d_gene: NA; j_gene: TRBJ1-4; v_gene: TRBV6-5; abundance: NA; CDR3aa: CASSPRHSEKLFF; CDR3nt: TGTGCCAGCAGTCCCCGACATTCCGAAAAACTGTTTTTT
d_gene: TRBD1; j_gene: TRBJ1-2; v_gene: TRBV29-1; abundance: NA; CDR3aa: CSVRWTGTFSQRYGYTF; CDR3nt: TGCAGCGTCCGCTGGACAGGGACTTTTTCTCAGCGCTATGGCTACACCTTC